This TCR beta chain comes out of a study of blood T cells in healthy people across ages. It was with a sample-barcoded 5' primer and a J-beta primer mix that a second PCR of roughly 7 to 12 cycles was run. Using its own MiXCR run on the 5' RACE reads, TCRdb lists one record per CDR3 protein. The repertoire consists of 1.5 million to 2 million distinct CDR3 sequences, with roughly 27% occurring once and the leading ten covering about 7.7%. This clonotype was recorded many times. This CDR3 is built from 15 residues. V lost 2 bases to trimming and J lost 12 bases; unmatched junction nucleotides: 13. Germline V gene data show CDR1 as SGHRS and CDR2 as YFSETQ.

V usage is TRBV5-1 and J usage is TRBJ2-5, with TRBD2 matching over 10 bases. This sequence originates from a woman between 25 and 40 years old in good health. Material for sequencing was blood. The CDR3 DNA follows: TGCGCCAGCAGCTTCTTCGGCAGCGGGAGGGGTGTGGAGTACTTC. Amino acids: CASSFFGSGRGVEYF.